This T cell receptor (beta chain) derives from a study of blood T cell repertoires in COVID-19. At the level of the study: The origin of the acute and convalescent COVID-19 samples was the United States, Italy and Spain.

CDR1 and CDR2 (germline): SGHKS, YYEKEE (reference sequence). V was trimmed by 2 bases and J by 2 bases, leaving 7 bases between them. The CDR3 runs to 13 residues. Everyone who took part was roughly 18 to 89 years old, and they came from some 23 US areas. TCRdb's table, derived via immunoSEQ multiplex PCR, lists solely in-frame clones and lacks some. Among 330,000 or so clones, around nine tenths were seen once, and the ten largest hold 0.85% to 1.3%. Input material: PBMCs or T cells enriched from blood (not recorded which). This receptor was taken from a woman under 40 who had been exposed to COVID-19. V gene TRBV5-5 combines with J gene TRBJ1-2, with D perhaps TRBD1 (5 bases). As DNA, the CDR3 is TGTGCCAGCAGCTTCGGGGGGAACTATGGCTACACCTTC. Its protein product is CASSFGGNYGYTF.